Below, 20 T cell receptor beta chains from the same sample are listed, as sequenced in a study of control samples from healthy donors and cancer patients. Only in-frame clones appear in the TCRdb table, and some are missing; sequencing was by immunoSEQ multiplex PCR. The sample shows about 130,000 clones, roughly 94% of them seen only once. The sequenced sample was PBMCs. The receptors come from a man in his sixties with colorectal cancer.

This chain joins TRBV5-1 and TRBJ1-6; D uncertain. The CDR3 totals 15 residues. Between the trimmed V and J ends, which lost 2 bases and 1 base, there was a span of 7 bases. The germline V gene has CDR1 SGHRS and CDR2 YFSETQ. The CDR3 protein is CASSFEPSYNSPLHF. The CDR3 nucleotides read TGCGCCAGCAGCTTTGAGCCTTCCTATAATTCACCCCTCCACTTT.

The chain links TRBV27 to TRBJ2-7, with D possibly TRBD2 on 5 matching bases. V was trimmed by 4 bases and J by 0 bases, leaving 10 bases between them. There are 14 residues in the CDR3. Germline V lookup: CDR1 MNHEY, CDR2 SMNVEV (reference sequence). The CDR3 loop reads CASSSVGGSYEQYF. CDR3 bases: TGTGCCAGCAGTTCCGTCGGAGGCTCCTACGAGCAGTACTTC.

The V and J genes are TRBV5-1 and TRBJ1-1; 7 bases match TRBD1. With V trimmed by 3 bases and J by 1 base, 3 bases remained unmatched. Germline V gene data show CDR1 as SGHRS and CDR2 as YFSETQ. The CDR3 has 14 residues. In DNA form, the CDR3 reads TGCGCCAGCAGCTGGGACAGCCAGAACACTGAAGCTTTCTTT. It yields the protein CASSWDSQNTEAFF.

The chain uses TRBV9 and TRBJ1-1, with TRBD1 matching 9 bases. V was clipped by 4 bases and J by 1 base; unmatched bases: 8. The V gene's germline CDR1 is SGDLS and CDR2 YYNGEE. The CDR3 sequence is 16 residues long. In DNA form, the CDR3 reads TGTGCCAGCAGCCTCCGGGACAGGGCCCAGAACACTGAAGCTTTCTTT. Amino acid sequence: CASSLRDRAQNTEAFF.

V usage is TRBV6-5 and J usage is TRBJ1-4, with TRBD1 identical over 9 bases. Germline V gives CDR1 MNHEY, CDR2 SVGAGI. With V trimmed by 6 bases and J by 4 bases, 6 bases remained unmatched. CDR3 length: 15 amino acids. The CDR3 region is CASSPGTGNNEKLFF. The CDR3 coding sequence is TGTGCCAGCAGCCCCGGGACAGGGAATAATGAAAAACTGTTTTTT.

The chain uses TRBV7-2 and TRBJ2-7, with TRBD2 matching 12 bases. V lost 5 bases and J lost 5; bases outside the gene matches: 4. Germline CDR1 SGHTA, CDR2 FQGNSA. This CDR3 comprises 14 residues. CDR3 DNA sequence: TGTGCCAGCAGCCAGACTAGCGGGGGCGACGAGCAGTACTTC. This gives the protein CASSQTSGGDEQYF. Full variable domain (missing parts from reference TRBV7-2 and TRBJ2-7): GAGVSQSPSNKVTEKGKDVELRCDPISGHTALYWYRQSLGQGLEFLIYFQGNSAPDKSGLPSDRFSAERTGGSVSTLTIQRTQQEDSAVYLCASSQTSGGDEQYFGPGTRLTVT.

This clone appeared a single time. The J gene is TRBJ2-1, the V gene TRBV11-2; either TRBD1 or TRBD2 may supply D (5 bases each). The germline gives CDR1 SGHAT, CDR2 FQNNGV. The CDR3 contains 15 residues. Trimming shortened V by 2 bases and J by 4 bases, and 12 bases separated the two germline ends. The CDR3: CASSLSIWGYNEQFF. The CDR3 DNA sequence: TGTGCCAGCAGCTTAAGCATTTGGGGGTACAATGAGCAGTTCTTC.

This chain links TRBV18 with TRBJ1-1, with 8 bases aligning to TRBD1. Trimming removed 6 bases from V and 1 base from J; junction bases left unmatched: 7. Germline assignment: CDR1 KGHSH and CDR2 LQKENI. The CDR3 totals 15 residues. The CDR3 DNA reads as TGTGCCAGCTCGCCCCTGACAGGGGCGAACACTGAAGCTTTCTTT. Translated: CASSPLTGANTEAFF.

The gene calls are TRBV6-1 and TRBJ2-3; 8 bases match TRBD2. This CDR3 has 17 residues. The trim removed 0 bases at V and 3 bases at J, leaving 8 bases unmatched. Germline CDR1 reads MNHNS; CDR2 reads SASEGT. The CDR3 region has the DNA TGTGCCAGCAGTGAAGCTGCGTCCGGGACTAGAACAGATACGCAGTATTTT. Encoded protein: CASSEAASGTRTDTQYF.

The chain couples TRBV15 to TRBJ2-5; D is possibly TRBD1 (5 bases). The CDR3 runs 14 residues. Germline values: CDR1 LNHNV, CDR2 YYDKDF (reference sequence). V shed 5 bases and J shed 5 bases, with 15 bases lying between them. As DNA, the CDR3 is TGTGCCACCAGCCTAGGGGCGCGATTGGAGACCCAGTACTTC. Its translation: CATSLGARLETQYF.

The table lists this clone with a count of one. The rearrangement uses TRBV6-5 and TRBJ1-6, with a possible D match to TRBD1 (5 bases). The CDR3 totals 15 residues. V was trimmed by 5 bases and J by 6 bases, leaving 14 bases between them. Germline assignment: CDR1 MNHEY and CDR2 SVGAGI. The CDR3 spells CASSPTGLANSPLHF. CDR3 DNA: TGTGCCAGCAGTCCTACGGGACTGGCTAATTCACCCCTCCACTTT.

The chain links TRBV7-6 to TRBJ2-1, with 7 bases that match TRBD2. With 1 base clipped from V and 7 bases from J, the junction kept 7 bases outside the gene matches. CDR1 is SGHVS and CDR2 is FNYEAQ in the germline V gene. CDR3 length: 15 amino acids. The CDR3 DNA reads TGTGCCAGCAGCTTAGGATATAGCGGGCAAAATGAGCAGTTCTTC. It yields the protein CASSLGYSGQNEQFF. The full variable domain, rest sourced from reference TRBV7-6 and TRBJ2-1, is GAGVSQSPRYKVTKRGQDVALRCDPISGHVSLYWYRQALGQGPEFLTYFNYEAQQDKSGLPNDRFSAERPEGSISTLTIQRTEQRDSAMYRCASSLGYSGQNEQFFGPGTRLTVL.

CDR3 sequence (DNA): TGTGCCAGTAGTATGACAGTTTTGAACACTGAAGCTTTCTTT. Protein: CASSMTVLNTEAFF. The rearrangement joins TRBV19 to TRBJ1-1, with D possibly matching TRBD1 (5 bases). The CDR3 sequence is 14 residues long. The ends were cut back, 3 bases at V and 0 bases at J, with 8 bases in the middle. Germline CDR1 and CDR2: LNHDA and SQIVND (reference sequence).

This clone was seen only once. The chain joins TRBV11-3 to TRBJ2-1, with TRBD2 matching 7 bases. Germline lookup yields CDR1 SGHNT and CDR2 YENEEA. The CDR3 has 17 residues. Trimming took 1 base from V and 2 from J; bases not matched to a gene: 8. CDR3 DNA: TGTGCCAGCAGCTTAGGGGCTAGCGGTAACCCCTACAATGAGCAGTTCTTC. It encodes CASSLGASGNPYNEQFF.

This sequence joins TRBV5-1 and TRBJ1-3; 8 bases are shared with TRBD1. This CDR3 is built from 15 residues. Germline V gene lookup returns CDR1 SGHRS and CDR2 YFSETQ. V was clipped by 3 bases and J by 2 bases; unmatched bases: 4. The CDR3 region is CASSSNRGAGNTIYF. In DNA form, the CDR3 reads TGCGCCAGCAGCTCTAACAGGGGGGCTGGAAACACCATATATTTT. The full variable domain, in which reference TRBV5-1 and TRBJ1-3 provide the parts outside the CDR3, is KAGVTQTPRYLIKTRGQQVTLSCSPISGHRSVSWYQQTPGQGLQFLFEYFSETQRNKGNFPGRFSGRQFSNSRSEMNVSTLELGDSALYLCASSSNRGAGNTIYFGEGSWLTVV.

The chain employs TRBV7-2 and TRBJ1-6, with a weak D call TRBD1 (6 bases). The CDR3 contains 15 residues. Trimming took off 5 bases at V and 9 bases at J, with 17 bases between the two ends. The germline gives CDR1 SGHTA, CDR2 FQGNSA. In DNA form, the CDR3 reads TGTGCCAGCAGCCAAGTGGGGGGGCGCGGTTCACCCCTCCACTTT. Protein product: CASSQVGGRGSPLHF.

The chain couples TRBV5-5 to TRBJ1-5; TRBD1 matches at 7 bases. Germline trimming cut 2 bases from V and 6 bases from J; bases unmatched to any gene: 11. CDR1 and CDR2 from the germline V gene are SGHKS and YYEKEE (reference sequence). The CDR3 covers 16 residues. This CDR3 reads CASSLYQGGGAQPQHF. CDR3 nucleotides: TGTGCCAGCAGCTTATACCAGGGGGGAGGCGCTCAGCCCCAGCATTTT.

The chain has TRBV30 and TRBJ1-5; 8 bases are a match to TRBD1. Germline lookup yields CDR1 GTSNPN and CDR2 SVGIG (reference sequence). Trimming removed 3 bases from V and 9 bases from J; junction bases left unmatched: 10. The CDR3 loop spans 14 amino acids. The chain's CDR3 is CAWRAETGAAPQHF. The CDR3 bases are TGTGCCTGGAGGGCTGAGACAGGGGCCGCGCCCCAGCATTTT.

A few counts support this clone. The rearrangement uses TRBV30 and TRBJ2-2; 9 bases match TRBD1. This CDR3 is built from 15 residues. After removal of 2 bases from V and 4 bases from J, the junction contained 5 bases not matched to a gene. Per the germline V gene, CDR1 is GTSNPN and CDR2 is SVGIG (reference sequence). CDR3 nucleotides: TGTGCCTGGAGTAAAAAGGGACAGGGCACCGGGGAGCTGTTTTTT. Protein sequence: CAWSKKGQGTGELFF.

This rearrangement joins TRBV6-6 to TRBJ1-6; unclear D gene. The ends were cut back, 7 bases at V and 7 bases at J, with 17 bases in the middle. CDR3 size: 15 residues. Germline-derived CDR1 and CDR2 are MNHNY and SVGAGI (reference sequence). The CDR3 coding sequence is TGTGCCAGCACCATGGACCGGGAAGGGAATTCACCCCTCCACTTT. It codes for CASTMDREGNSPLHF.